The rows below give T cell receptor beta chains drawn from one sample of a study of T-cell reconstitution after alpha-beta-depleted transplantation in children. Using its own MiXCR run on the PCR reads, TCRdb lists one record per CDR3 protein. The sample has 200,000 to 300,000 distinct CDR3 sequences; more than 20% are singletons. This specimen consisted of PBMCs, mostly from graft donor cells, obtained 360 days after TCRalphabeta/CD19-depleted stem cell transplant. These receptors were collected from a female patient aged 2-15 years who had a stem cell transplant for congenital amegakaryocytic thrombocytopenia, so the T cells may come from the graft donor. Each CDR3 is given with its conserved first and last residue. A D gene is named only where the DNA matches it firmly. Clone sizes are given selectively: once, few, many, or a class where the clone is expanded.

v_gene	j_gene	abundance	d_gene	CDR3nt	CDR3aa
TRBV12-5	TRBJ2-1	few	.	TGTGCTAGTGGTTTGGGGTTAAATGAGCAGTTCTTC	CASGLGLNEQFF
TRBV5-1	TRBJ1-6	many	TRBD1	TGCGCCAGCAGCTGGACAGGGTTGGAGAATTCACCCCTCCACTTT	CASSWTGLENSPLHF
TRBV24-1	TRBJ2-1	many	TRBD2	TGTGCCACCAGTGGGGTAGCGGGAGATAATGAGCAGTTCTTC	CATSGVAGDNEQFF
TRBV9	TRBJ2-1	.	TRBD2	TGTGCCAGCAGCCCCACTGGGGGGCGGGGGGCCTACAATGAGCAGTTCTTC	CASSPTGGRGAYNEQFF
TRBV7-6	TRBJ2-7	few	TRBD2	TGTGCCAGCAGCTTAGAAGTTTTTAGCGGGCTAGCGGAACCCGAGCAGTACTTC	CASSLEVFSGLAEPEQYF
TRBV15	TRBJ2-3	few	TRBD1	TGTGCCACCAGCAGTCCGGGACAGATTTTTTTCACAGATACGCAGTATTTT	CATSSPGQIFFTDTQYF
TRBV6-1	TRBJ2-7	.	TRBD2	TGTGCCAGCACCGAACTACTAGCGGGATTCTACGAGCAGTACTTC	CASTELLAGFYEQYF
TRBV20-1	TRBJ1-5	.	.	TGCAGTGCTAGGCCCCCAGGCGCGTATCAGCCCCAGCATTTT	CSARPPGAYQPQHF
TRBV24-1	TRBJ1-2	.	TRBD1	TGTGCCGCCACTCAGACAGGGAGGTTTGGCTACACCTTC	CAATQTGRFGYTF
TRBV13	TRBJ2-1	few	TRBD2	TGTGCCAGCAGCTTATTCGGCGGGGGGGCTTTTGAGCAGTTCTTC	CASSLFGGGAFEQFF
TRBV10-3	TRBJ2-7	few	.	TGTGCCATCAGTTTCGAAGGACACGAGCAGTACTTC	CAISFEGHEQYF
TRBV11-2	TRBJ2-3	few	.	TGTGCCAGCAGCCCCCGGCCTTACCTCGGAGGGGGCACAGATACGCAGTATTTT	CASSPRPYLGGGTDTQYF
TRBV4-1	TRBJ2-5	.	.	TGCGCCAGCAGCCAACTGCCGTTGGTTTTCGCTGGTGAAGAGACCCAGTACTTC	CASSQLPLVFAGEETQYF
TRBV20-1	TRBJ2-7	.	TRBD1	TGCAGTGCTCGACAGGGGGCCGACGAGCAGTACTTC	CSARQGADEQYF
TRBV6-1	TRBJ2-1	.	.	TGTGCCAGCAGTGGACAACTGGCCTACAATGAGCAGTTCTTC	CASSGQLAYNEQFF
TRBV27	TRBJ2-7	few	TRBD1	TGTGCCAGCAGAAGATATGGACAGGGGCAGTACGAGCAGTACTTC	CASRRYGQGQYEQYF
TRBV12-3/TRBV12-4	TRBJ2-1	few	.	TGTGCCAGCAGTTTAAAATGGACCGGGAGTTACAATGAGCAGTTCTTC	CASSLKWTGSYNEQFF
TRBV5-1	TRBJ1-2	few	.	TGCGCCAGCAGCACGGACGGTACTAACTATGGCTACACCTTC	CASSTDGTNYGYTF
TRBV5-4	TRBJ2-5	.	.	TGTGCCAGCAGCTTTAAGGGTAAAGAGACCCTGTACTTC	CASSFKGKETLYF
TRBV29-1	TRBJ2-3	few	.	TGCAGCGTTGGGCGGGACCTCCGAGGAGATACGCAGTATTTT	CSVGRDLRGDTQYF
TRBV6-5	TRBJ2-2	few	.	TGTGCCAGCAGTTACTCAAACAGGGCGGTCGGGGAGCTGTTTTTT	CASSYSNRAVGELFF
TRBV5-1	TRBJ2-7	.	.	TGCGCCAGCAGCGCGACAGGACAGACCTACGAGCAGTACTTC	CASSATGQTYEQYF
TRBV6-1	TRBJ2-7	.	.	TGTGCCAGCAGGCAGACGGGACAACAGCCCGAGCAGTACTTC	CASRQTGQQPEQYF
TRBV12-3/TRBV12-4	TRBJ1-5	few	.	TGTGCCAGCAGTCCCAGACTGACTCAGCCCCAGCATTTT	CASSPRLTQPQHF
TRBV4-1	TRBJ2-3	.	.	TGCGCCAGCAGCCAAGAGACAGGTATTGCCACAGATACGCAGTATTTT	CASSQETGIATDTQYF
TRBV5-1	TRBJ2-1	few	.	TGCGCCAGCCGAAAAGAGGTTTCTAGATCGGGCAATGAGCAGTTCTTC	CASRKEVSRSGNEQFF
TRBV27	TRBJ2-1	.	TRBD2	TGTGCCAGCAGTTTATGGAGCGGGAGGGTCGACAATGAGCAGTTCTTC	CASSLWSGRVDNEQFF
TRBV28	TRBJ1-1	.	.	TGTGCCAGCAGTCCACCCCGGGCGGGGAACACTGAAGCTTTCTTT	CASSPPRAGNTEAFF
TRBV20-1	TRBJ1-1	.	.	TGCAGTGCTAGAGACGACAGTGAAGCTTTCTTT	CSARDDSEAFF